This T cell receptor beta chain was sequenced during a study of shared clonotypes between healthy human individuals. The V and J ends lost 5 bases and 1 base, in that order; junction bases with no gene match: 8. The CDR3 extends over 17 amino acids. Germline assignment: CDR1 LNHDA and CDR2 SQIVND (reference sequence). Sequencing used immunoSEQ multiplex PCR; TCRdb keeps in-frame clones, though not all of them. The data show under 650,000 clones, 90% to 96% seen once. This chain links TRBV19 with TRBJ1-6; 7 bases map to TRBD1. Sequencing input: naive CD4+ T cells sorted from blood. As to subset: CD45RA+ positively selected. The TCR sequence derives from a young woman in good health. The chain's CDR3 is CASSSHRGRSYNSPLHF. The CDR3 coding sequence is TGTGCCAGTAGTTCTCACAGGGGAAGATCCTATAATTCACCCCTCCACTTT.